This TCR beta chain was recovered during a study of T-cell memory formation after mild COVID-19. This clonotype was seen more than once but under ten times. CDR3 length equals 13 residues. CDR1 SGHDT and CDR2 YYEEEE come from the germline V gene. Deletions cut 2 bases from V and 6 bases from J, with 11 bases between. Using its own MiXCR run on the 5' RACE reads, TCRdb lists one record per CDR3 protein. This table has some 290,000 distinct CDR3 sequences, about 16% appearing once. Sequenced input: PBMCs or a T cell subset sorted from them (not recorded which). The V call is TRBV5-6, the J call TRBJ1-1; D not resolved. This clonotype was sampled from a man aged 18 to 30 who had mild COVID-19 (a few samples of this study predate the infection). Cell type and time point are not known. CDR3: CASSFSFGSEAFF. The CDR3 DNA sequence: TGTGCCAGCAGCTTCAGTTTCGGGTCTGAAGCTTTCTTT.